The clone carrying this TCR beta chain was seen only a few times. The entry originates in a study of T-cell reconstitution after alpha-beta-depleted transplantation in children. The junction had 7 bases not matched to a gene; V was cut back by 5 bases and J by 1 base. The CDR3 runs 16 residues. Germline V CDR1 and CDR2: SGHAT, FQNNGV. It was with unique molecular identifiers that the TCRbeta library was prepared. From the PCR reads, TCRdb called clonotypes with MiXCR, one entry per CDR3 protein. Of 600,000 to 700,000 distinct CDR3 sequences listed, 16% were seen once; the top ten hold 0.8% to 1.1%. Specimen: PBMCs from the stem cell graft donor, collected from the stem cell graft. The V gene is TRBV11-2, the J gene TRBJ2-2; 7 nucleotides agree with TRBD2. This TCR was recovered from a human donor who donated a stem cell graft to a child with acute myeloid leukemia. This CDR3 reads CASSPLTSMNTGELFF. As DNA, the CDR3 is TGTGCCAGCAGCCCGCTGACTAGCATGAACACCGGGGAGCTGTTTTTT.